These T cell receptor beta chains were read from a single sample in a study of human T cells and chemical hapten exposure. TCRdb processed the RACE reads anew with MiXCR; each CDR3 protein has one entry. The data contain 300,000 to 450,000 distinct CDR3 sequences, 4% to 6% of them singletons. The sequencing here drew on whole blood, taken in connection with sensitization to the hapten diphenylcyclopropenone (DPC). These receptors came from a woman between 50 and 59 years old with alopecia areata. Some clones in this sample may be carry-over from other donors' samples. CDR3s include the opening cysteine and the closing phenylalanine or tryptophan. Fields, in order: J gene, V gene, clone size, CDR3 protein. Only part of the rows carry a size: once, few, many, or a class if the clone is expanded.

J gene: TRBJ1-1; V gene: TRBV5-1; clone size: many; CDR3 protein: CASTRGVRNEAFF
J gene: TRBJ2-4; V gene: TRBV6-5; clone size: many; CDR3 protein: CASRLSSGRAGNIQYF
J gene: TRBJ2-5; V gene: TRBV20-1; clone size: few; CDR3 protein: CSARDPRSQETQYF
J gene: TRBJ1-2; V gene: TRBV6-5; clone size: many; CDR3 protein: CASSPGGSYGYTF
J gene: TRBJ2-4; V gene: TRBV6-1; clone size: many; CDR3 protein: CASSVTVAKNIQYF
J gene: TRBJ1-1; V gene: TRBV6-2/TRBV6-3; clone size: NA; CDR3 protein: CASRTGGLYTEAFF
J gene: TRBJ2-3; V gene: TRBV20-1; clone size: NA; CDR3 protein: CSARDTSGSGDTQYF
J gene: TRBJ2-1; V gene: TRBV4-3; clone size: many; CDR3 protein: CASSQDRGVREQFF
J gene: TRBJ1-5; V gene: TRBV6-1; clone size: NA; CDR3 protein: CASSSKTGSNQPQHF
J gene: TRBJ2-3; V gene: TRBV29-1; clone size: many; CDR3 protein: CSVEDRWKTSTDTQYF
J gene: TRBJ2-1; V gene: TRBV12-3/TRBV12-4; clone size: NA; CDR3 protein: CASRPFRPYNEQFF
J gene: TRBJ2-7; V gene: TRBV6-4; clone size: many; CDR3 protein: CASTHLTGDGDEQYF
J gene: TRBJ1-1; V gene: TRBV12-3/TRBV12-4; clone size: few; CDR3 protein: CASATGTDTEAFF
J gene: TRBJ2-3; V gene: TRBV6-5; clone size: many; CDR3 protein: CASTNLAGDTDTQYF
J gene: TRBJ2-5; V gene: TRBV23-1; clone size: NA; CDR3 protein: CASSQSEQGTQETQYF
J gene: TRBJ2-5; V gene: TRBV29-1; clone size: many; CDR3 protein: CSVVVAGQETQYF
J gene: TRBJ2-3; V gene: TRBV7-3; clone size: many; CDR3 protein: CASSLIGGAPTDTQYF
J gene: TRBJ2-3; V gene: TRBV6-5; clone size: many; CDR3 protein: CASSYSTSGRASTDTQYF
J gene: TRBJ2-3; V gene: TRBV5-1; clone size: NA; CDR3 protein: CASSLVATGRADTQYF
J gene: TRBJ2-1; V gene: TRBV20-1; clone size: few; CDR3 protein: CSESSGGTGNEQFF
J gene: TRBJ2-7; V gene: TRBV7-9; clone size: NA; CDR3 protein: CASSRSGGFYEQYF
J gene: TRBJ2-7; V gene: TRBV12-3/TRBV12-4; clone size: few; CDR3 protein: CASTDGPYEQYF
J gene: TRBJ2-7; V gene: TRBV6-5; clone size: many; CDR3 protein: CASSPTPGQGSGQYF
J gene: TRBJ1-1; V gene: TRBV7-8; clone size: few; CDR3 protein: CASSLREEGEAFF
J gene: TRBJ2-7; V gene: TRBV19; clone size: NA; CDR3 protein: CASSGGVGGIYEQYF
J gene: TRBJ2-3; V gene: TRBV7-6; clone size: NA; CDR3 protein: CASSSRAGVGGTDTQYF
J gene: TRBJ2-3; V gene: TRBV7-8; clone size: many; CDR3 protein: CASSPRIKTGLSTDTQYF
J gene: TRBJ2-7; V gene: TRBV27; clone size: few; CDR3 protein: CASSTGTRGYEQYF